Sequencing of this TCR beta chain was carried out in a study of shared clonotypes between healthy human individuals. Study-wide points: Of the naive CD4 clonotypes, around 4.7% were shared across a few donors.

Measured with immunoSEQ multiplex PCR; TCRdb has only the in-frame clones, and not every one. The sample has around 1.4 million clones; around 98.5% are singletons. Negatively enriched CD4+ T cells were divided by CD45RA into naive and memory. This clone was seen just once. Its target is unknown. The clonotype was recovered from a man aged 25-45 years in good health. Sequencing was carried out using naive CD4+ T cells sorted from blood. The subset: CD45RA+ positively selected.

As DNA, the CDR3 is TGTGCCATCAGTACTTCAGGGATCACCGGGGAGCTGTTTTTT. Translation: CAISTSGITGELFF. This chain links TRBV10-3 with TRBJ2-2; D may be TRBD1 (5 bases). CDR3 length: 14 amino acids. The germline gives CDR1 ENHRY, CDR2 SYGVKD. V dropped 5 bases and J dropped 4 bases, with 11 bases sitting between them.